This is a list of T cell receptor beta chains from one sample in a study of glioma-infiltrating T cells after dendritic cell vaccination. This table comes from immunoSEQ multiplex PCR, and its TCRdb copy is limited to in-frame clones, with some not included. The repertoire includes 50,000 to 65,000 clones, over 65% of them detected once, and around 8.5% sits in the top ten. This material consisted of blood, taken after dendritic cell vaccination. All receptors derive from a human donor with glioblastoma. Both conserved end residues are part of each CDR3. Fields, in order: J gene, D gene, V gene, CDR3 protein. D genes are given only for firm matches.

J gene: TRBJ1-6
D gene: TRBD1
V gene: TRBV19
CDR3 protein: CASTSPNRGSPLHF

J gene: TRBJ2-7
D gene: TRBD2
V gene: TRBV15
CDR3 protein: CATSSFSGGNYEQYF

J gene: TRBJ1-2
D gene: TRBD1
V gene: TRBV5-6
CDR3 protein: CASSYKQGGANYGYTF

J gene: TRBJ1-6
D gene: NA
V gene: TRBV7-2
CDR3 protein: CASSRQADNSPLHF

J gene: TRBJ2-3
D gene: TRBD2
V gene: TRBV11-3
CDR3 protein: CASSLGGTLEDTQYF

J gene: TRBJ2-3
D gene: NA
V gene: TRBV5-4
CDR3 protein: CASSLAGLRSTDTQYF

J gene: TRBJ2-7
D gene: NA
V gene: TRBV6-5
CDR3 protein: CASSYQGGLYEQYF

J gene: TRBJ2-5
D gene: NA
V gene: TRBV21-1
CDR3 protein: CASSKVADNPETQYF

J gene: TRBJ1-4
D gene: NA
V gene: TRBV14
CDR3 protein: CASSQEGTRREKLFF

J gene: TRBJ2-5
D gene: NA
V gene: TRBV11-3
CDR3 protein: CASSLALGRGPVTQYF

J gene: TRBJ1-1
D gene: TRBD1
V gene: TRBV10-1
CDR3 protein: CASSEIRGTEAFF

J gene: TRBJ1-2
D gene: TRBD1
V gene: TRBV29-1
CDR3 protein: CSAGDRGYYGYTF

J gene: TRBJ2-3
D gene: TRBD2
V gene: TRBV6-4
CDR3 protein: CASSEYPGLAGTDTQYF

J gene: TRBJ2-2
D gene: TRBD2
V gene: TRBV9
CDR3 protein: CASSEGVAGHTGELFF

J gene: TRBJ2-2
D gene: TRBD2
V gene: TRBV7-8
CDR3 protein: CASSSSGGITGELFF

J gene: TRBJ2-7
D gene: TRBD1
V gene: TRBV7-9
CDR3 protein: CASSSRDRNIYEQYF

J gene: NA
D gene: TRBD1
V gene: TRBV7-6
CDR3 protein: CASSSTGGVDEQYF

J gene: TRBJ1-1
D gene: NA
V gene: TRBV5-1
CDR3 protein: CASSFGGADTEAFF

J gene: TRBJ2-7
D gene: TRBD1
V gene: TRBV27
CDR3 protein: CASSPGQGTGEQYF

J gene: TRBJ2-5
D gene: NA
V gene: TRBV5-4
CDR3 protein: CASSWVGQQETQYF

J gene: TRBJ2-1
D gene: NA
V gene: TRBV2
CDR3 protein: CASKRVSEDNEQFF

J gene: TRBJ1-2
D gene: NA
V gene: TRBV25-1
CDR3 protein: CASSDRVTNYGYTF

J gene: TRBJ1-4
D gene: NA
V gene: TRBV25-1
CDR3 protein: CASSESVRAELFNEKLFF

J gene: TRBJ2-5
D gene: TRBD2
V gene: TRBV5-4
CDR3 protein: CASTLEMAGGQETQYF

J gene: TRBJ1-6
D gene: TRBD1
V gene: TRBV10-3
CDR3 protein: CAISESSRDSRYNSPLHF

J gene: TRBJ1-4
D gene: TRBD1
V gene: TRBV30
CDR3 protein: CAWSVEGDRAREKLFF

J gene: TRBJ2-3
D gene: TRBD2
V gene: TRBV11-2
CDR3 protein: CASSLRAGGADTQYF

J gene: TRBJ2-7
D gene: NA
V gene: TRBV29-1
CDR3 protein: CSVEARNYEQYF

J gene: TRBJ2-7
D gene: TRBD1
V gene: TRBV28
CDR3 protein: CASRTGTGLSYEQYF

J gene: TRBJ1-6
D gene: NA
V gene: TRBV29-1
CDR3 protein: CSVGTSPNSPLHF

J gene: TRBJ2-5
D gene: NA
V gene: TRBV7-2
CDR3 protein: CASSAGETQYF

J gene: TRBJ1-2
D gene: NA
V gene: TRBV6-5
CDR3 protein: CASSYSGADGYTF

J gene: TRBJ1-6
D gene: TRBD1
V gene: TRBV4-1
CDR3 protein: CASSPLSDRVNSPLHF

J gene: TRBJ2-3
D gene: TRBD2
V gene: TRBV13
CDR3 protein: CASSSRTGLFSGGATDTQYF

J gene: TRBJ2-7
D gene: NA
V gene: TRBV4-3
CDR3 protein: CASSQDSRGIYEQYF

J gene: TRBJ2-2
D gene: NA
V gene: TRBV6-5
CDR3 protein: CASSYRRQANTGELFF

J gene: TRBJ2-4
D gene: TRBD1
V gene: TRBV27
CDR3 protein: CASSLYRQGAKNIQYF